This T cell receptor (beta chain) was identified in a study of T cell responses to AZD1222 COVID-19 vaccine. The study, taken as a whole, reports: Baseline antibody screening turned up just a handful of seropositive AZD1222 recipients. There were repertoire samples only from the period after the peak T cell response. Dominant at 160-218 and 743-854, vaccine-associated CD4 TCRs also spanned spike. White British ancestry dominated among donors, who included more females, and clonal diversity was possibly underestimated.

Some clones are missing from TCRdb's copy, which holds only in-frame ones; the method was immunoSEQ multiplex PCR. The data contain around 180,000 clones, about nine tenths of them seen just once; the ten biggest clones take up around 3%. This CDR3 region has 13 residues. The V gene lost 3 bases and the J gene lost 4 bases, with 7 bases spanning the gap. Per germline, CDR1 DFQATT and CDR2 SNEGSKA (reference sequence). Turning to this clone: What it recognizes is unknown.

The V gene is TRBV20-1, the J gene TRBJ2-6, with D hard to call. The sequencing used peripheral blood, collected on day 0 of AZD1222 vaccination. The receptor comes from an adult in good health. In DNA, the CDR3 is TGCAGTGCTAGTCCCCCCGGGGCCAACGTCCTGACTTTC. Translating it yields CSASPPGANVLTF.